This T cell receptor beta chain appears in the sequencing data of a study of Graves' ophthalmopathy and Graves' hyperthyroidism. Study-wide points: A classifier, a 13-signature model, separated ophthalmopathy from stable hyperthyroidism with roughly 90% sensitivity and approximately 80% specificity.

This clonotype appeared many times. Antigen unknown. Deletions cut 7 bases from V and 6 bases from J, with 13 bases between. CDR1 is LGHNT, CDR2 FRNRAP, per germline. CDR3 length equals 12 residues. Amplification of TCR beta CDR3 regions used RNA transcripts. In the first round, RT-PCR was carried out with HTBI primers, and a multiplex PCR formed the second round. TCRdb analysed the multiplex PCR reads with MiXCR anew, one entry per CDR3 protein. The table records fewer than 600,000 distinct CDR3 sequences, over 13% of them present only once. The chain has TRBV12-5 and TRBJ2-7; D remains ambiguous. The sequenced sample consisted of blood. This clonotype was sampled from a woman aged 30 to 39 with Graves' ophthalmopathy. This CDR3 reads CASAEHVFEQYF. The CDR3 bases are TGTGCTAGTGCGGAGCACGTGTTCGAGCAGTACTTC.